A selection of T cell receptor beta chains follows, all from one sample in a study of CD8+ T cells in alopecia areata. Profiled with immunoSEQ multiplex PCR; TCRdb holds only in-frame clones, not every one. In the table there are fewer than 110,000 clones, 70% to 90% of which are singletons. This material consisted of CD8+ T cells sorted from blood, taken around week 30, from a patient treated with tofacitinib. The receptors come from a human donor with alopecia areata. Each CDR3 is given with its conserved first and last residue. The D gene is left open where the match is weak. Size is omitted from some rows. Given values are once, few, many or a class for expanded clones.

>NA|NA|TRBJ2-1|TRBV7-9
CASSKQGNEQFF
TGTGCCAGCAGCAAACAGGGAAATGAGCAGTTCTTC
>NA|NA|TRBJ2-7|TRBV7-9
CASSLGTYEQYF
TGTGCCAGCAGCCTCGGAACGTACGAGCAGTACTTC
>NA|NA|TRBJ2-7|TRBV5-6
CASSLGRRLSYEQYF
TGTGCCAGCAGCTTGGGACGGCGCCTCTCCTACGAGCAGTACTTC
>NA|NA|TRBJ2-1|TRBV7-9
CASSPLTGSYNEQFF
TGTGCCAGCAGCCCTTTGACCGGCTCCTACAATGAGCAGTTCTTC
>NA|TRBD1|TRBJ2-1|TRBV4-1
CASSGTGMNEQFF
TGCGCCAGCAGCGGGACAGGTATGAATGAGCAGTTCTTC
>NA|TRBD2|TRBJ2-1|TRBV29-1
CSVEQSSGGSVEQFF
TGCAGCGTTGAACAATCTAGCGGGGGGTCGGTTGAGCAGTTCTTC
>NA|TRBD1|TRBJ2-7|TRBV29-1
CSVEDFSGGNEQYF
TGCAGCGTTGAAGATTTTTCAGGGGGAAACGAGCAGTACTTC
>NA|TRBD2|TRBJ2-5|TRBV28
CASSQTGGPISETQYF
TGTGCCAGCAGCCAAACGGGAGGGCCTATCTCTGAGACCCAGTACTTC
>NA|NA|TRBJ1-2|TRBV29-1
CSVEGENYGYTF
TGCAGCGTTGAAGGGGAAAACTATGGCTACACCTTC
>once|NA|TRBJ2-3|TRBV5-6
CASSSYTDTQYF
TGTGCCAGCAGCTCATACACAGATACGCAGTATTTT
>NA|TRBD2|TRBJ2-7|TRBV27
CASSLGLAGGEQYF
TGTGCCAGCAGTTTAGGACTAGCGGGAGGCGAGCAGTACTTC
>NA|TRBD2|TRBJ2-7|TRBV10-2
CASSESATSGPSGTYEQYF
TGCGCCAGCAGTGAGTCGGCTACTAGCGGACCCAGCGGGACCTACGAGCAGTACTTC
>NA|NA|TRBJ2-5|TRBV27
CASSSAGAGETQYF
TGTGCCAGCAGTTCCGCGGGCGCAGGTGAGACCCAGTACTTC
>few|NA|TRBJ2-2|TRBV27
CASSIRPTGERFF
TGTGCCAGCAGTATCAGACCCACCGGGGAGCGGTTTTTT
>once|NA|TRBJ2-3|TRBV30
CAWSRSDTQYF
TGTGCCTGGTCGAGATCAGATACGCAGTATTTT
>NA|NA|TRBJ2-7|TRBV7-6
CASSLGRGSYEQYF
TGTGCCAGCAGCTTGGGCCGGGGATCCTACGAGCAGTACTTC
>NA|TRBD1|TRBJ2-3|TRBV27
CASRIGTEGTDTQYF
TGTGCCAGCAGGATCGGGACAGAAGGCACAGATACGCAGTATTTT
>NA|NA|TRBJ2-7|TRBV27
CASSPGTYEQYF
TGTGCCAGCAGTCCGGGGACCTACGAGCAGTACTTC
>NA|TRBD2|TRBJ2-3|TRBV9
CASSVEVAGSTDTQYF
TGTGCCAGCAGCGTAGAGGTAGCGGGGAGCACAGATACGCAGTATTTT
>NA|NA|TRBJ2-1|TRBV30
CAWSASVAGYYNEQFF
TGTGCCTGGAGTGCCTCAGTGGCCGGGTACTACAATGAGCAGTTCTTC
>NA|TRBD2|TRBJ2-3|TRBV6-5
CASSFGTSGSSDTQYF
TGTGCCAGCAGTTTTGGGACTAGCGGGAGTTCAGATACGCAGTATTTT
>NA|TRBD2|TRBJ2-3|TRBV29-1
CSVPGLHFQDTQYF
TGCAGCGTTCCGGGACTACATTTTCAAGATACGCAGTATTTT
>NA|NA|TRBJ2-3|TRBV13
CASSFRGDSTDTQYF
TGTGCCAGCAGCTTTCGCGGGGATAGCACAGATACGCAGTATTTT
>NA|NA|TRBJ2-7|TRBV2
CASSNGGVYPYEQYF
TGTGCCAGCAGTAATGGGGGAGTGTACCCCTACGAGCAGTACTTC
>NA|NA|TRBJ1-5|TRBV27
CASSLGGINQPQHF
TGTGCCAGCAGTTTAGGGGGAATCAATCAGCCCCAGCATTTT
>few|NA|TRBJ2-1|TRBV10-1
CASSRDLSAYNEQFF
TGCGCCAGCAGCCGGGACCTAAGCGCCTACAATGAGCAGTTCTTC